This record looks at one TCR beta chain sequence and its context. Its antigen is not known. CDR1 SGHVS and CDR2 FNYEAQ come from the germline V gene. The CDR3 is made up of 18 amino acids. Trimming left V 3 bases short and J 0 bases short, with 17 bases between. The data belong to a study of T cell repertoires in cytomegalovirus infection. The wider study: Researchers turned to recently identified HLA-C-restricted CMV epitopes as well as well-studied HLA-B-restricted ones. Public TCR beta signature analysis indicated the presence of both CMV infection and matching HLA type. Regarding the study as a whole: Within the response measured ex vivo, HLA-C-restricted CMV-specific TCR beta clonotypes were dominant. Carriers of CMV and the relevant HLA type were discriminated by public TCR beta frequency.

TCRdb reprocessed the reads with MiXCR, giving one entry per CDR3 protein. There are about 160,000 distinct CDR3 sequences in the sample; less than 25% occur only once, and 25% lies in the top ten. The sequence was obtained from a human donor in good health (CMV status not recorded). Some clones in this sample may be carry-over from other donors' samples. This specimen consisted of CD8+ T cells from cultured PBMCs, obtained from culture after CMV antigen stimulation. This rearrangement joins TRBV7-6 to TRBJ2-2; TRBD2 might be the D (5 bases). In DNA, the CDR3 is TGTGCCAGCAGCTTCCCCAATGGTCGGAGGACGAACACCGGGGAGCTGTTTTTT. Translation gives CASSFPNGRRTNTGELFF.